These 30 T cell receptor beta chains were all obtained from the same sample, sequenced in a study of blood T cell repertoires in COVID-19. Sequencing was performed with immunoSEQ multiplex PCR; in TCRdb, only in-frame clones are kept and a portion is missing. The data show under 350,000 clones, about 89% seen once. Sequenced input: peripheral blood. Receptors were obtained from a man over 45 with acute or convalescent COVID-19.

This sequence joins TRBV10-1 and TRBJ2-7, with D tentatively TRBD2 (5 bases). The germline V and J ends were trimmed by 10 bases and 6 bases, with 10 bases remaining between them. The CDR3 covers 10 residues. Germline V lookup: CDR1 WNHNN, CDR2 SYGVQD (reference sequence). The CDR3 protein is CAITGCEQYF. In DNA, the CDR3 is TGCGCCATCACGGGGTGCGAGCAGTACTTC.

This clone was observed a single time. The CDR3 reads CASSSTSGGASARELFF. The CDR3, as DNA: TGTGCCAGCAGCTCTACTAGCGGGGGGGCCTCTGCCAGGGAGCTGTTTTTT. V and J are TRBV7-8 and TRBJ2-2; 13 bases are shared with TRBD2. The CDR3 is 17 residues long. The ends lost 4 bases at V and 9 bases at J; junction bases unmatched: 11. In germline, CDR1 is SGHVS, CDR2 FQNEAQ.

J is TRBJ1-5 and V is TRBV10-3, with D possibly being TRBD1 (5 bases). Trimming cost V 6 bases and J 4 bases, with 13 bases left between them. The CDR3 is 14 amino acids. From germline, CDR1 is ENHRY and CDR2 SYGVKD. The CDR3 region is CAISLDSPNQPQHF. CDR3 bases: TGTGCCATCAGCCTTGACAGCCCAAATCAGCCCCAGCATTTT.

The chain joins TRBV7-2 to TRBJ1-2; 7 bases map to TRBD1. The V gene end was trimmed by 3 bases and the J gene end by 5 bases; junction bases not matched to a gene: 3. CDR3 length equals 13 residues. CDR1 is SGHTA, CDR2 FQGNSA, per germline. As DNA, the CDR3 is TGTGCCAGCAGCTTTGCAGGGGGGTATGGCTACACCTTC. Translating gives CASSFAGGYGYTF.

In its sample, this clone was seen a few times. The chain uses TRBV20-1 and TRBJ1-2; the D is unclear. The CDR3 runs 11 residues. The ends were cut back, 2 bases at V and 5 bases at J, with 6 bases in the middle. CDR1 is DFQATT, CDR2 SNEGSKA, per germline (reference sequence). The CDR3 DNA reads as TGCAGTGCTAGATACAGATATGGCTACACCTTC. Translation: CSARYRYGYTF.

The CDR3 DNA reads TGTGCCAGTAGTGCAACTAGGAGCAGCACAGATACGCAGTATTTT. Its protein is CASSATRSSTDTQYF. V is TRBV19 and J is TRBJ2-3; D might be TRBD2 (5 bases). The CDR3 length is 15 residues. Germline-derived CDR1 and CDR2 are LNHDA and SQIVND (reference sequence). The V end lost 5 bases, the J end lost 0 bases, and 12 bases lay between the germline ends.

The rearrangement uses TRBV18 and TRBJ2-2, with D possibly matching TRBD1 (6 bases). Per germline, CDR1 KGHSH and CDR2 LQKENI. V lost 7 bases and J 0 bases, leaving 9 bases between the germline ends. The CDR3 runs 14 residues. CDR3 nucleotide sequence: TGTGCCAGCTGCGGACAGTCGAACACCGGGGAGCTGTTTTTT. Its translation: CASCGQSNTGELFF. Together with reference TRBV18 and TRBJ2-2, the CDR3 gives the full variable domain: NAGVMQNPRHLVRRRGQEARLRCSPMKGHSHVYWYRQLPEEGLKFMVYLQKENIIDESGMPKERFSAEFPKEGPSILRIQQVVRGDSAAYFCASCGQSNTGELFFGEGSRLTVL.

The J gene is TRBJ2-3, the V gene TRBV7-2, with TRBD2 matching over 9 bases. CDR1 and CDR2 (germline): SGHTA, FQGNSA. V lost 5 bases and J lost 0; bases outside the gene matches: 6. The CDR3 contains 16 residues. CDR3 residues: CASSTSLAGSTDTQYF. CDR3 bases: TGTGCCAGCAGCACTTCACTAGCGGGTAGCACAGATACGCAGTATTTT.

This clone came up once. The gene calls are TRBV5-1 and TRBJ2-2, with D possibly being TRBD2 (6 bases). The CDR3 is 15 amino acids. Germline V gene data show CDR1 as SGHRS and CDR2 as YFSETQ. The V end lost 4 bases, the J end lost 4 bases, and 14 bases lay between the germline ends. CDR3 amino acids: CASSIPETSTGELFF. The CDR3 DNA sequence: TGCGCCAGCAGCATCCCGGAGACTAGCACCGGGGAGCTGTTTTTT.

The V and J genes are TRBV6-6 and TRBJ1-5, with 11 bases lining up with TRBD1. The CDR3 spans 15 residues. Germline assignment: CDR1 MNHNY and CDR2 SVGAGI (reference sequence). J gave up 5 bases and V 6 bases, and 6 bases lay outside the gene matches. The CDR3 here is CASSPGQGADQPQHF. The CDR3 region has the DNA TGTGCCAGCAGCCCAGGACAGGGGGCTGATCAGCCCCAGCATTTT.

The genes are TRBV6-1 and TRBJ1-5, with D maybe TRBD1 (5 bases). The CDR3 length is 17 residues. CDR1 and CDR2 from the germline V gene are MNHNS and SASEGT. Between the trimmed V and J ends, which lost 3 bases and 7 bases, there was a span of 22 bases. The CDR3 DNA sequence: TGTGCCAGCAGTGATCTTGGTCGCGGGGGTTCGCGGCAGCCCCAGCATTTT. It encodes CASSDLGRGGSRQPQHF.

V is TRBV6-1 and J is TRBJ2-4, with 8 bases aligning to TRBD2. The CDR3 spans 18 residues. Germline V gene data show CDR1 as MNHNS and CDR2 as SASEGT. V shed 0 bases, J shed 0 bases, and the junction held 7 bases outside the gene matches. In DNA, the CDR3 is TGTGCCAGCAGTGAAGCGCCGCGGGGGGCTTTAGCCAAAAACATTCAGTACTTC. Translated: CASSEAPRGALAKNIQYF.

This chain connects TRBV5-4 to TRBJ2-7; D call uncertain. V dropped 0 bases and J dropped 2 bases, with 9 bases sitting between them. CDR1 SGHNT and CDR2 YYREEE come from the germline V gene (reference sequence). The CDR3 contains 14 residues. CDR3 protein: CASSLAGEAYEQYF. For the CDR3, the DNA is TGTGCCAGCAGCTTGGCCGGAGAAGCCTACGAGCAGTACTTC.

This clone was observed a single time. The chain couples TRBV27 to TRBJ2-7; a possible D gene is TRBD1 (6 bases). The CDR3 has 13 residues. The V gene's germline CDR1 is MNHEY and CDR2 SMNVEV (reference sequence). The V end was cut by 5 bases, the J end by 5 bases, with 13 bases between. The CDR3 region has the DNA TGTGCCAGCAGTCCTCTGGGGGCCCACGAGCAGTACTTC. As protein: CASSPLGAHEQYF.

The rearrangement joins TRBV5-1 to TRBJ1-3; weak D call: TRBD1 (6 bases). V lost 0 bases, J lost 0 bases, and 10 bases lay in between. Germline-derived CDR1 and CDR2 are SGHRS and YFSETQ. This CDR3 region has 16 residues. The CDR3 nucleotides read TGCGCCAGCAGCTTGGGATACAGGGCCTCTGGAAACACCATATATTTT. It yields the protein CASSLGYRASGNTIYF.

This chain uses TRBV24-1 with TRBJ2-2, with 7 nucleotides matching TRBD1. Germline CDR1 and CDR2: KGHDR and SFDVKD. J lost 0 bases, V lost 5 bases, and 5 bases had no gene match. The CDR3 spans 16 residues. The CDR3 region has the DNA TGTGCCACCAGTGCCCGGGACAGACCGAACACCGGGGAGCTGTTTTTT. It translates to CATSARDRPNTGELFF.

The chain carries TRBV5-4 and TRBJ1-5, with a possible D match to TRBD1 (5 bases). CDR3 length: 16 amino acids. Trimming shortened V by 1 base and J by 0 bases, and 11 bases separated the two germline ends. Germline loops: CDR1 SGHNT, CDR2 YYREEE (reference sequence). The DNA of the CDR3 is TGTGCCAGCAGCTTGTGGGGCAGCTATAGCAATCAGCCCCAGCATTTT. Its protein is CASSLWGSYSNQPQHF. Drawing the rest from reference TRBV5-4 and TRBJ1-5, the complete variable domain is ETGVTQSPTHLIKTRGQQVTLRCSSQSGHNTVSWYQQALGQGPQFIFQYYREEENGRGNFPPRFSGLQFPNYSSELNVNALELDDSALYLCASSLWGSYSNQPQHFGDGTRLSIL.

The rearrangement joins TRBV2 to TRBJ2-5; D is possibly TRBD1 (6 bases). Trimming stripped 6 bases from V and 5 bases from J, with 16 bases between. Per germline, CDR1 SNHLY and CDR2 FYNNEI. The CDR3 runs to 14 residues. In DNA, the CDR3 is TGTGCCAGCAGGTTACAGGGCAGTGGGGAGACCCAGTACTTC. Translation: CASRLQGSGETQYF.

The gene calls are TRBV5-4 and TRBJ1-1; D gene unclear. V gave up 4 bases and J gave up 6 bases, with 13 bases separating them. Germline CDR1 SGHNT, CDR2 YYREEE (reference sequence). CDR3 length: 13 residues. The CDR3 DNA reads TGTGCCAGCAGCAACGACGGGTGGGCTGAAGCTTTCTTT. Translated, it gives CASSNDGWAEAFF.

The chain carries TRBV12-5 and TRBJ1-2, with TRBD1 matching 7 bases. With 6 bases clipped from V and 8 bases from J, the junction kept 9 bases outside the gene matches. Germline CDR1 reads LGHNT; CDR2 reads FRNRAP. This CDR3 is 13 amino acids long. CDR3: CASGLDRVGGYTF. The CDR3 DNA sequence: TGTGCTAGTGGCCTTGACAGGGTCGGAGGCTACACCTTC.

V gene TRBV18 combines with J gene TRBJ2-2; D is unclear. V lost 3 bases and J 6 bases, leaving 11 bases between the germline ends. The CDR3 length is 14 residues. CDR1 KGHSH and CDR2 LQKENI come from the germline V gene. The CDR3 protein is CASSPRPIPGELFF. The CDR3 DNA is TGTGCCAGCTCACCCCGCCCTATCCCCGGGGAGCTGTTTTTT.

CDR3 protein: CASSAGTDTYGYTF. In nucleotides, the CDR3 is TGTGCCAGCAGCGCCGGGACAGACACCTATGGCTACACCTTC. This sequence joins TRBV2 and TRBJ1-2, with TRBD1 identical over 7 bases. V lost 6 bases to trimming and J lost 4 bases; unmatched junction nucleotides: 8. Looked up from germline, CDR1 is SNHLY and CDR2 is FYNNEI. The CDR3 length is 14 residues.

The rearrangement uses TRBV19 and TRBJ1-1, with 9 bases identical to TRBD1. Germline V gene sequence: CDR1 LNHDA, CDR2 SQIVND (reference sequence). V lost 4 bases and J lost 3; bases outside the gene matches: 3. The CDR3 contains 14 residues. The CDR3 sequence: CASSNRGLDTEAFF. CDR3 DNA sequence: TGTGCCAGTAGTAACAGGGGGCTAGACACTGAAGCTTTCTTT.

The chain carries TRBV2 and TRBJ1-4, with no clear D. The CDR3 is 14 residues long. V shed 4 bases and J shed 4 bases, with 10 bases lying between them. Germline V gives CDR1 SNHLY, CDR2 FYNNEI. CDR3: CASSVRRINEKLFF. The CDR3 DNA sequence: TGTGCCAGCAGTGTGCGGCGGATTAATGAAAAACTGTTTTTT.

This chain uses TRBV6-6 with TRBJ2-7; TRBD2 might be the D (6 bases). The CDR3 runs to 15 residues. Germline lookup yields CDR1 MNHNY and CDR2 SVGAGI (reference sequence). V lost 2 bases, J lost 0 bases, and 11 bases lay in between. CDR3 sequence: CASSYDGGSSYEQYF. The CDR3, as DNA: TGTGCCAGCAGTTACGACGGGGGAAGCTCCTACGAGCAGTACTTC.

The CDR3 bases are TGTGCCTGGAGTCCCCTTCCCTACGAGCAGTACTTC. It specifies CAWSPLPYEQYF. This rearrangement joins TRBV30 to TRBJ2-7; D remains ambiguous. Trimming took 2 bases from V and 2 from J, leaving 7 bases between them. Germline V lookup: CDR1 GTSNPN, CDR2 SVGIG (reference sequence). This CDR3 has 12 amino acids. Combining the CDR3 with reference TRBV30 and TRBJ2-7 gives the whole variable domain SQTIHQWPATLVQPVGSPLSLECTVEGTSNPNLYWYRQAAGRGLQLLFYSVGIGQISSEVPQNLSASRPQDRQFILSSKKLLLSDSGFYLCAWSPLPYEQYFGPGTRLTVT.

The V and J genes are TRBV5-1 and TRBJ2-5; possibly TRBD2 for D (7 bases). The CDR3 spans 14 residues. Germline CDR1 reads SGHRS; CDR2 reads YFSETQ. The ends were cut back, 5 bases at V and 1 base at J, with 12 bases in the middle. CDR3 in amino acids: CASSVGGAQETQYF. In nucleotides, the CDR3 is TGCGCCAGCAGTGTTGGGGGGGCCCAAGAGACCCAGTACTTC.

The CDR3 loop reads CASSVRERQYNSPLHF. The DNA for the CDR3 is TGTGCCAGCAGCGTGAGAGAGAGACAGTATAATTCACCCCTCCACTTT. The chain employs TRBV9 and TRBJ1-6, with D possibly being TRBD1 (5 bases). The CDR3 totals 16 residues. The V gene's germline CDR1 is SGDLS and CDR2 YYNGEE. V lost 2 bases to trimming and J lost 4 bases, with 13 bases between them.

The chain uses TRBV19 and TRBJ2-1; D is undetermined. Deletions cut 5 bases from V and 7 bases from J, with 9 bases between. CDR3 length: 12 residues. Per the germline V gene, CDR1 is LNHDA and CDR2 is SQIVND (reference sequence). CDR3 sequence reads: CASSEVMNEQFF. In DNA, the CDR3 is TGTGCCAGTAGTGAGGTGATGAATGAGCAGTTCTTC.

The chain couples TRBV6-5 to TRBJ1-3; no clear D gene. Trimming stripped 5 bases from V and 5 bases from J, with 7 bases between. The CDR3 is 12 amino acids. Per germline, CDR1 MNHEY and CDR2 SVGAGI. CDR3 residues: CASSLSRNTIYF. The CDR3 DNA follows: TGTGCCAGCAGTCTAAGTCGAAACACCATATATTTT.